A single sample is the source of the 22 T cell receptor beta chains below, sequenced in a study of T-cell reconstitution after alpha-beta-depleted transplantation in children. The library targeted TCRbeta and was prepared with unique molecular identifiers. TCRdb used MiXCR to reprocess the PCR reads, holding one entry per CDR3 protein. The top ten hold 35% to 50% of the sample, which has hundreds of thousands of distinct CDR3 sequences, approximately 19% seen once. The specimen was PBMCs, mostly from graft donor cells, collected 360 days after TCRalphabeta/CD19-depleted stem cell transplant. These TCRs come from a male patient aged 2-10 years who had a stem cell transplant for acute lymphoblastic leukemia, so the T cells may come from the graft donor.

This clonotype was picked up a small number of times. V usage is TRBV27 and J usage is TRBJ1-3, with D unresolved. The germline gives CDR1 MNHEY, CDR2 SMNVEV (reference sequence). Between the trimmed V and J ends, which lost 5 bases and 0 bases, there was a span of 26 bases. There are 20 residues in the CDR3. The CDR3 region has the DNA TGTGCCAGCAGTCCCTCTAATTTTAACCCCCGAAGAAACTCTGGAAACACCATATATTTT. This gives the protein CASSPSNFNPRRNSGNTIYF.

This clonotype was counted a few times. The chain combines TRBV3-1 with TRBJ2-7; 8 bases align to TRBD1. The CDR3 totals 13 residues. V lost 2 bases and J lost 6; bases outside the gene matches: 3. Germline CDR1 is LGHDT and CDR2 is YNNKEL (reference sequence). The CDR3 nucleotides read TGTGCCAGCAGCCAAAAGGACAGGGCCGAGCAGTACTTC. Protein product: CASSQKDRAEQYF.

V usage is TRBV7-9 and J usage is TRBJ2-5; D remains unclear. Germline V gene sequence: CDR1 SEHNR, CDR2 FQNEAQ (reference sequence). The CDR3 runs 15 residues. The V end lost 4 bases, the J end lost 4 bases, and 16 bases lay between the germline ends. This chain's CDR3 is CASSSSADIGETQYF. Here the CDR3 DNA reads TGTGCCAGCAGCTCTAGTGCGGATATTGGAGAGACCCAGTACTTC.

This clonotype was detected a few times. The chain employs TRBV27 and TRBJ1-5; no reliable D call. Germline assignment: CDR1 MNHEY and CDR2 SMNVEV (reference sequence). The CDR3 contains 13 residues. V was clipped by 5 bases and J by 3 bases, with 8 bases between them. The CDR3 region is CASSTTDNQPQHF. In DNA, the CDR3 is TGTGCCAGCAGTACGACTGACAATCAGCCCCAGCATTTT.

There are a few counts of this clonotype. This chain uses TRBV7-9 with TRBJ1-1; D is perhaps TRBD1 (6 bases). Germline CDR1 and CDR2: SEHNR and FQNEAQ (reference sequence). CDR3 length equals 15 residues. Trimming pared 0 bases from V and 6 bases from J, leaving 14 bases between. This CDR3 reads CASSLAGGRGPEAFF. The DNA for the CDR3 is TGTGCCAGCAGCTTAGCGGGTGGCAGGGGCCCTGAAGCTTTCTTT.

The V call is TRBV5-1, the J call TRBJ2-2; D ambiguous. Germline loops: CDR1 SGHRS, CDR2 YFSETQ. With 1 base removed from V and 0 bases from J, the gap between germline ends came to 10 bases. The CDR3 extends over 16 amino acids. This CDR3 is CASSLMPAPNTGELFF. The CDR3 coding sequence is TGCGCCAGCAGCTTGATGCCGGCTCCGAACACCGGGGAGCTGTTTTTT.

V gene TRBV5-1 combines with J gene TRBJ2-3; 8 bases line up with TRBD2. J was trimmed by 2 bases and V by 0 bases; bases with no gene match: 5. In germline, CDR1 is SGHRS, CDR2 YFSETQ. The CDR3 length is 16 residues. The chain's CDR3 is CASSLGSSGFTDTQYF. CDR3 nucleotide sequence: TGCGCCAGCAGCTTGGGGTCTAGCGGGTTCACAGATACGCAGTATTTT.

The chain is built from TRBV4-3 and TRBJ2-3, with D possibly being TRBD1 or TRBD2 (5 bases each). Germline values: CDR1 LGHNA, CDR2 YSLEER. V lost 4 bases and J lost 6, with 20 bases in between. The CDR3 is made up of 16 amino acids. CDR3 protein: CASSRRPGPQVDTQYF. The CDR3 DNA is TGCGCCAGCAGCCGCCGACCGGGACCCCAGGTGGATACGCAGTATTTT.

This clonotype was seen at least ten times. The rearrangement uses TRBV20-1 and TRBJ2-7; D not resolved. The CDR3 has 12 residues. Trimming stripped 2 bases from V and 0 bases from J, with 5 bases between. Germline V gene sequence: CDR1 DFQATT, CDR2 SNEGSKA (reference sequence). CDR3: CSARLDSYEQYF. The CDR3 DNA follows: TGCAGTGCTAGACTCGACTCCTACGAGCAGTACTTC.

The chain uses TRBV7-2 and TRBJ1-5; 7 bases fit TRBD1. J was trimmed by 0 bases and V by 0 bases; bases with no gene match: 2. Per germline, CDR1 SGHTA and CDR2 FQGNSA. The CDR3 loop spans 16 amino acids. Here the CDR3 reads CASSLAGGLSNQPQHF. The CDR3, as DNA: TGTGCCAGCAGCTTAGCAGGGGGCCTTAGCAATCAGCCCCAGCATTTT.

The chain recombines TRBV12-3 or TRBV12-4 with TRBJ1-3, with D unresolved. The CDR3 loop spans 14 amino acids. Trimming pared 6 bases from V and 0 bases from J, leaving 9 bases between. The CDR3 DNA reads as TGTGCCAGCAGGCGGACTGCCTCTGGAAACACCATATATTTT. This encodes CASRRTASGNTIYF.

Only a few counts were recorded for this clonotype. The V gene is TRBV20-1, the J gene TRBJ2-1; D is ambiguous. The V end was cut by 0 bases, the J end by 1 base, with 13 bases between. There are 16 residues in the CDR3. CDR1 is DFQATT, CDR2 SNEGSKA, per germline (reference sequence). The CDR3 loop reads CSARDSDVYSYNEQFF. The CDR3 coding sequence is TGCAGTGCTAGAGACTCCGATGTTTATTCCTACAATGAGCAGTTCTTC.

The table lists this clonotype with a few counts. The J gene is TRBJ1-1, the V gene TRBV6-4, with unresolved D. Germline CDR1 is MRHNA and CDR2 is SNTAGT. There are 16 residues in the CDR3. The germline V and J ends were trimmed by 3 bases and 2 bases, with 16 bases remaining between them. The CDR3 is CASSEDPMRANTEAFF. Written as DNA, the CDR3 is TGTGCCAGCAGTGAGGACCCAATGCGGGCTAACACTGAAGCTTTCTTT.

The gene calls are TRBV4-1 and TRBJ1-6; 8 nucleotides line up with TRBD1. CDR3 length: 14 residues. The germline CDR1 and CDR2 sequences are MGHRA and YSYEKL. The V and J ends lost 5 bases and 7 bases, in that order; junction bases with no gene match: 4. The CDR3 reads CASSRTGRNSPLHF. CDR3 DNA sequence: TGCGCCAGCAGCAGGACAGGGCGAAATTCACCCCTCCACTTT.

In its sample, this clonotype was seen a few times. CDR3 residues: CASSLDGAGYEQYF. For the CDR3, the DNA is TGCGCCAGCAGCTTGGACGGGGCAGGCTACGAGCAGTACTTC. V usage is TRBV5-1 and J usage is TRBJ2-7; D may be TRBD1 or TRBD2 (5 bases each). In germline, CDR1 is SGHRS, CDR2 YFSETQ. The CDR3 has 14 residues. The V gene lost 0 bases and the J gene lost 3 bases, with 10 bases spanning the gap.

The rearrangement links TRBV29-1 to TRBJ2-3; D may match TRBD1 or TRBD2 (5 bases each). CDR3 length: 14 amino acids. CDR1 is SQVTM and CDR2 is ANQGSEA in the germline V gene. V lost 4 bases to trimming and J lost 2 bases, with 13 bases between them. The CDR3 loop reads CSVGGSGNTDTQYF. Written as DNA, the CDR3 is TGCAGCGTTGGGGGGTCCGGCAACACAGATACGCAGTATTTT.

This sequence joins TRBV7-2 and TRBJ1-1, with a weak D call TRBD1 (5 bases). The CDR3 contains 14 residues. V was pared by 3 bases and J by 7 bases, with 15 bases between. The V gene's germline CDR1 is SGHTA and CDR2 FQGNSA. The CDR3 bases are TGTGCCAGCAGCTTCCGGGGGGACCGCGATGAAGCTTTCTTT. Translated: CASSFRGDRDEAFF.

The table lists this clonotype with a few counts. V gene TRBV5-1 combines with J gene TRBJ2-7, with 9 bases that match TRBD1. The CDR3 runs to 16 residues. The germline gives CDR1 SGHRS, CDR2 YFSETQ. The trim removed 4 bases at V and 2 bases at J, leaving 10 bases unmatched. CDR3 sequence reads: CASSPARDRVTYEQYF. The CDR3 bases are TGCGCCAGCAGCCCAGCCCGGGACAGGGTCACCTACGAGCAGTACTTC.

This clonotype was detected only a few times. The chain recombines TRBV7-9 with TRBJ2-5; possibly TRBD1 or TRBD2 for D (6 bases each). Germline loops: CDR1 SEHNR, CDR2 FQNEAQ (reference sequence). The CDR3 has 17 residues. V lost 4 bases to trimming and J lost 2 bases, with 20 bases between them. In nucleotides, the CDR3 is TGTGCCAGCAGCTCTCCCTTGTGGGGGGCCCAACAAGAGACCCAGTACTTC. Protein sequence: CASSSPLWGAQQETQYF.

The rearrangement joins TRBV12-3 or TRBV12-4 to TRBJ1-2; TRBD1 agrees at 12 bases. The J segment lost 4 bases and the V segment lost 5 bases, leaving 8 bases of the junction unmatched. The CDR3 extends over 16 amino acids. The CDR3 sequence is CASSTGQGAYSYGYTF. CDR3 in DNA: TGTGCCAGCAGTACGGGACAGGGGGCGTATTCCTATGGCTACACCTTC.

The chain uses TRBV10-3 and TRBJ2-7; 10 nucleotides align to TRBD1. The germline V gene encodes CDR1 ENHRY and CDR2 SYGVKD. This CDR3 has 14 amino acids. Trimming at V came to 5 bases and at J to 2 bases, leaving 3 bases not matched to a gene. CDR3 sequence: CAISKGQGTYEQYF. The CDR3 DNA sequence: TGTGCCATCAGTAAGGGACAGGGGACCTACGAGCAGTACTTC.

The genes are TRBV20-1 and TRBJ1-2, with 8 bases fitting TRBD1. CDR3 length equals 13 residues. The germline gives CDR1 DFQATT, CDR2 SNEGSKA (reference sequence). With V trimmed by 3 bases and J by 8 bases, 8 bases remained unmatched. The CDR3 DNA reads as TGCAGTGCTAGGGATCAGGGGGCCGTCGGCTACACCTTC. Its translation is CSARDQGAVGYTF.